This T cell receptor (beta chain) originates from a study of blood T cells in healthy people across ages. This clonotype turned up a few times. Mismatch with germline at one junction end may stem from a read error. The CDR3 sequence is 15 residues long. Germline CDR1 SNHLY, CDR2 FYNNEI. With a J-beta primer mix and a sample-barcoded 5' primer, a second PCR ran about 6 to 11 cycles. Using its own MiXCR run on the 5' RACE reads, TCRdb lists one record per CDR3 protein. Among over a million distinct CDR3 sequences listed, around two fifths were seen once. The TCR comes from a woman between 18 and 29 years old in good health. The sample consisted of blood. The V gene is TRBV2, the J gene TRBJ2-1, with a possible D match to TRBD2 (6 bases). The CDR3 is CASGDSGFSYNEQFF. The CDR3 bases are TGTGCCAGCGGTGATAGCGGATTCTCCTACAATGAGCAGTTCTTC.